This record looks at one T cell receptor (beta chain) sequence and its context. This clonotype was picked up many times. The target of this receptor is not known. Within one base of it there is no much larger clone, and no base qualities were kept. These data originate in a study of Graves' ophthalmopathy and Graves' hyperthyroidism (dated by TCRdb to about 2018). Notes on the research overall: Peripheral blood was collected at initial diagnosis, before any treatment. A discovery set of 100 or so patients (43 ophthalmopathy, about 58 stable hyperthyroidism) was enrolled to explore V-J signatures distinguishing ophthalmopathy from hyperthyroidism. Once sampling was done, hyperthyroidism patients were given methimazole at a starting dose of 30 mg daily, while ophthalmopathy patients were given high-dose intravenous methylprednisolone. In a handful of hyperthyroidism patients, the T-cell repertoires found in thyroid tissue were compared with those found in blood. TCR beta repertoire signatures were used to distinguish Graves' ophthalmopathy from Graves' hyperthyroidism and to predict progression to ophthalmopathy. In total, around 140 blood samples were TCR-sequenced: some 43 ophthalmopathy, over 70 hyperthyroidism and roughly 17 hyperthyroidism-to-ophthalmopathy patients. An independent validation cohort was composed of some 19 hyperthyroidism patients and about 17 patients who later progressed from hyperthyroidism to ophthalmopathy. The 95 to 100 discovery patients were randomly divided into training and test sets at a 7:3 ratio.

Stable hyperthyroidism was defined as no progression to ophthalmopathy within 18 months of follow-up. Patients with hyperthyroidism were aged 18 to 65 years, had been newly diagnosed, and had a disease duration of less than 2 months. Patients were excluded if they had other autoimmune diseases, uncontrolled infections, pregnancy or lactation. Clinical symptoms, serum thyroxine, TRAb, thyroid ultrasound and orbital computed tomography were used for diagnosis. Using Ficoll-Paque density gradient centrifugation, PBMCs were isolated from less than 13 ml of fresh peripheral blood. Total RNA was extracted using Trizol reagent, and RNA quality was checked on an Agilent 2100 Bioanalyzer. V was cut back by 2 bases and J by 5 bases, leaving a gap of 7 bases between them. CDR1 and CDR2 (LNHDA, SQIVND) derive from the germline V gene (reference sequence). From cysteine to phenylalanine, the CDR3 is 13 amino acids long. Here the CDR3 DNA is all that survives: 39 bases in frame from base 1.

General conclusions and limits of the study: No statistical method was used to set the sample size in advance, and the investigators knew which group each participant was assigned to. Most expanded thyroid clonotypes with frequency above 0.001 were also detected in blood, suggesting blood repertoires may reflect the thyroid immune response. In validation, the model predicted ophthalmopathy progression with nearly 71% sensitivity and 72.22% specificity; more than ten predicted patients were CT-confirmed with GO in a median of approximately 6.5 months. The 13-signature model separated ophthalmopathy from stable hyperthyroidism with roughly 90% sensitivity and 81.08% specificity in cross-validation, and 80%/75% in the test set.

For repertoire sequencing, the TCR beta CDR3 regions were amplified from RNA transcripts. A first-round RT-PCR used HTBI primers with the Qiagen OneStep RT-PCR kit, followed by a second-round multiplex PCR, size selection and purification. Libraries were sequenced on an Illumina HiSeq2000 using paired-end 100 bp reads. In the authors' own workflow: SOAPnuke was used to process the reads, throwing out any read that had adapters, had uncalled bases, had a mean Phred below 15, or lacked an exact constant-primer or identifier match. COPE v1.2.5 was used to merge high-quality paired reads. Clonotypes were defined as unique nucleotide sequences and were aligned to IMGT TRB V, D and J references using MiTCR v1.1. Only V-J combinations with frequency above 0.0001 were analysed, covering 99% to 99.2% of repertoires. A TCR clonal expansion and chaos score per V-J combination was defined as the ratio of F50 clonal expansion to chaos observed in the TCRdist matrix. Welch's t-statistics and random forest were used to reduce the features to around 13 V-J combinations, which were then used as input to a naive Bayes classifier. The Morisita-Horn index was used to measure how similar the thyroid and blood repertoires were. TCRdb itself trimmed the public reads at Q25 with fastp, ran MiXCR and retained productive beta chains. Each entry merges the rows of one CDR3 protein and shows their most common DNA and genes. None of the V and J calls come from the authors' own analysis; TCRdb made them. Counted in this sample were roughly 610,000 distinct CDR3 sequences; about 20% of them appeared once. The top ten hold approximately 6.9% of the sample.

This clonotype was sampled from a woman between 18 and 30 years old with stable Graves' hyperthyroidism. Some clones in this sample may be carry-over from other donors' samples. Donor details come from another sample of the same person, matched by shared clones. The chain uses TRBV19 and TRBJ1-5; TRBD1 could be the D gene, as 5 bases match. The sequencing input was peripheral blood. The CDR3 loop reads CASSIMGDQPQHF. The nucleotides read TGTGCCAGTAGTATAATGGGGGATCAGCCCCAGCATTTT.